The 30 T cell receptor beta chains below were found in one sample sequenced in a study of blood T cell repertoires in COVID-19. Method: immunoSEQ multiplex PCR; TCRdb's copy keeps in-frame clones and lacks some. The profile covers about 64,000 clones, with about 80% appearing a single time and 14% taken by the ten largest. Sequenced: peripheral blood. Receptor source: a man aged 60 to 75 with COVID-19, enrolled during active disease.

The V and J genes are TRBV11-3 and TRBJ1-2; D ambiguous. Per germline, CDR1 SGHNT and CDR2 YENEEA. This CDR3 region has 13 residues. The V gene lost 5 bases and the J gene lost 7 bases, with 14 bases spanning the gap. CDR3 residues: CASSVGSYSGYTF. The CDR3 nucleotides read TGTGCCAGCAGCGTCGGGTCTTACTCTGGCTACACCTTC.

The chain couples TRBV5-1 to TRBJ2-5; 7 bases fit TRBD1. This CDR3 contains 14 residues. The V gene's germline CDR1 is SGHRS and CDR2 YFSETQ. Trimming at V came to 1 base and at J to 2 bases, leaving 2 bases not matched to a gene. The CDR3 coding sequence is TGCGCCAGCAGCTTGAAGGGGGCACAAGAGACCCAGTACTTC. As protein: CASSLKGAQETQYF.

The genes are TRBV21-1 and TRBJ1-2. TRBV21-1 is flagged as a pseudogene. CDR3 length: 13 residues. DNA of the CDR3: TGTGCCAGCACCACGTTTAGGAGTAATGGCTACACCTTC. Residues: CASTTFRSNGYTF.

This clone was seen a handful of times. The rearrangement joins TRBV5-4 to TRBJ2-3; 13 nucleotides agree with TRBD2. CDR3 length: 16 residues. CDR1 and CDR2 (germline): SGHNT, YYREEE (reference sequence). J lost 0 bases, V lost 4 bases, and 2 bases had no gene match. This CDR3 reads CASSPGLAGSTDTQYF. The CDR3 DNA reads TGTGCCAGCAGCCCGGGACTAGCGGGGAGCACAGATACGCAGTATTTT. Filled out from reference TRBV5-4 and TRBJ2-3, the complete variable domain reads ETGVTQSPTHLIKTRGQQVTLRCSSQSGHNTVSWYQQALGQGPQFIFQYYREEENGRGNFPPRFSGLQFPNYSSELNVNALELDDSALYLCASSPGLAGSTDTQYFGPGTRLTVL.

This clone came up once. The chain recombines TRBV5-4 with TRBJ2-7; D remains unclear. This CDR3 region has 12 residues. V was clipped by 0 bases and J by 2 bases, with 3 bases between them. Germline CDR1 reads SGHNT; CDR2 reads YYREEE (reference sequence). The CDR3 DNA sequence: TGTGCCAGCAGCTTGGGAGCCTACGAGCAGTACTTC. Translation: CASSLGAYEQYF.

CDR3 DNA: TGCGCCAGCAGCTTAAGGGGTAGCACAGATACGCAGTATTTT. Encoded protein: CASSLRGSTDTQYF. This chain joins TRBV5-1 and TRBJ2-3; a possible D gene is TRBD1 (5 bases). The CDR3 is made up of 14 amino acids. Germline loops: CDR1 SGHRS, CDR2 YFSETQ. Trimming took 2 bases from V and 0 from J, leaving 7 bases between them.

J is TRBJ2-5 and V is TRBV5-1; tentative D call: TRBD2 (5 bases). V lost 4 bases and J 1 base, leaving 5 bases between the germline ends. CDR3 size: 12 residues. Germline V CDR1 and CDR2: SGHRS, YFSETQ. The CDR3 DNA sequence: TGCGCCAGCAGCGCGGGCCAAGAGACCCAGTACTTC. This encodes CASSAGQETQYF.

The gene calls are TRBV7-2 and TRBJ2-5; D possibly corresponds to TRBD2 (6 bases). The CDR3 runs to 15 residues. The germline V gene encodes CDR1 SGHTA and CDR2 FQGNSA. V lost 5 bases to trimming and J lost 5 bases, with 18 bases between them. The CDR3 DNA reads as TGTGCCAGCAGCCCAGGAGGGGCTGGTTGGGAGACCCAGTACTTC. As protein: CASSPGGAGWETQYF.

This clone was detected once. V gene TRBV6-2 or TRBV6-3 combines with J gene TRBJ2-2; 7 bases align to TRBD1. The CDR3 is 16 amino acids. CDR1 and CDR2 from the germline V gene are MNHEY and SVGEGT. Germline trimming cut 0 bases from V and 7 bases from J; bases unmatched to any gene: 8. CDR3 protein: CASSYSGQQVVGELFF. In DNA, the CDR3 is TGTGCCAGCAGTTACTCGGGACAGCAAGTAGTCGGGGAGCTGTTTTTT.

This rearrangement joins TRBV6-5 to TRBJ1-2; no reliable D call. There are 15 residues in the CDR3. The germline V gene encodes CDR1 MNHEY and CDR2 SVGAGI. V lost 5 bases to trimming and J lost 0 bases, with 13 bases between them. Here the CDR3 DNA reads TGTGCCAGCAGTCTTCAACCGGGAGCTAACTATGGCTACACCTTC. Amino acids: CASSLQPGANYGYTF.

V usage is TRBV7-3 and J usage is TRBJ2-2; D possibly corresponds to TRBD2 (5 bases). The CDR3 extends over 14 amino acids. Germline V gene lookup returns CDR1 SGHTA and CDR2 FQGTGA. Between the trimmed V and J ends, which lost 4 bases and 5 bases, there was a span of 11 bases. CDR3 region: CASSSSGVTGELFF. The CDR3 DNA reads as TGTGCCAGCAGCTCATCCGGGGTTACCGGGGAGCTGTTTTTT.

The V call is TRBV5-4, the J call TRBJ2-1; perhaps TRBD2 as D (6 bases). Germline CDR1 is SGHNT and CDR2 is YYREEE (reference sequence). The CDR3 loop spans 18 amino acids. V was clipped by 4 bases and J by 1 base, with 21 bases between them. The CDR3, as DNA: TGTGCCAGCAGCCAGAGGGGTTCGGGAGTTGGGTCCTACAATGAGCAGTTCTTC. Translating gives CASSQRGSGVGSYNEQFF.

The V gene is TRBV2, the J gene TRBJ2-5; D perhaps matches TRBD2 (5 bases). The CDR3 loop spans 12 amino acids. Per the germline V gene, CDR1 is SNHLY and CDR2 is FYNNEI. V lost 7 bases and J lost 5, with 11 bases in between. The CDR3 DNA reads as TGTGCCAGCACATCGGGATTGGAGACCCAGTACTTC. Its protein is CASTSGLETQYF.

This chain links TRBV2 with TRBJ1-5; tentative D call: TRBD1 (5 bases). Trimming cost V 8 bases and J 3 bases, with 14 bases left between them. CDR1 and CDR2 (germline): SNHLY, FYNNEI. The CDR3 totals 14 residues. In DNA, the CDR3 is TGTGCCAGCCGCGGGGGAGTGAACAATCAGCCCCAGCATTTT. Translation: CASRGGVNNQPQHF.

This clone was picked up one time. The chain combines TRBV9 with TRBJ2-1, with 9 bases matching TRBD2. The CDR3 consists of 15 residues. The germline V gene encodes CDR1 SGDLS and CDR2 YYNGEE. With V trimmed by 3 bases and J by 0 bases, 1 base remained unmatched. CDR3 sequence reads: CASSGGGASYNEQFF. In nucleotides, the CDR3 is TGTGCCAGCAGCGGCGGGGGGGCCTCCTACAATGAGCAGTTCTTC.

The CDR3 spells CASSEGPGGDTQYF. The CDR3 DNA is TGTGCCAGCAGTGAGGGGCCAGGGGGTGATACGCAGTATTTT. The chain has TRBV2 and TRBJ2-3; 7 positions agree with TRBD1. CDR1 and CDR2 from the germline V gene are SNHLY and FYNNEI. The trim removed 3 bases at V and 6 bases at J, leaving 6 bases unmatched. The CDR3 runs 14 residues.

This clone was seen a single time. V and J are TRBV30 and TRBJ1-2; 9 bases line up with TRBD1. Trimming removed 3 bases from V and 4 bases from J; junction bases left unmatched: 9. This CDR3 is built from 15 residues. The V gene's germline CDR1 is GTSNPN and CDR2 SVGIG (reference sequence). This CDR3 is CAWRPGDRVTYGYTF. The CDR3 DNA is TGTGCCTGGAGGCCTGGGGACAGGGTGACCTATGGCTACACCTTC.

The J gene is TRBJ2-7, the V gene TRBV10-2; 9 bases align to TRBD2. V was clipped by 5 bases and J by 6 bases; unmatched bases: 5. Germline-derived CDR1 and CDR2 are WSHSY and SAAADI. The CDR3 consists of 13 residues. The CDR3 spells CASSRAGGSEQYF. The CDR3 DNA is TGCGCCAGCAGTCGAGCGGGGGGTTCCGAGCAGTACTTC.

In this sample, this clone turned up a few times. One junction end does not reproduce the germline sequence, and a read error may be involved. The chain joins TRBV5-4 to TRBJ2-7; TRBD2 might be the D (6 bases). CDR3 size: 11 residues. The germline CDR1 and CDR2 sequences are SGHNT and YYREEE (reference sequence). The CDR3 region has the DNA TGTGCCAGCTATGAAGCCCGGGACTTGGTCTTC. The encoded protein is CASYEARDLVF.

This chain joins TRBV5-4 and TRBJ1-1; 7 bases are a match to TRBD1. The trim removed 7 bases at V and 0 bases at J, leaving 6 bases unmatched. The CDR3 loop spans 14 amino acids. CDR1 and CDR2 from the germline V gene are SGHNT and YYREEE (reference sequence). CDR3 DNA sequence: TGTGCCAGCGGGGTACAGGGGTTGAACACTGAAGCTTTCTTT. This gives the protein CASGVQGLNTEAFF.

The chain has TRBV10-2 and TRBJ2-5; tentative D call: TRBD1 (6 bases). V lost 5 bases and J lost 4, with 17 bases in between. The CDR3 totals 15 residues. Per germline, CDR1 WSHSY and CDR2 SAAADI. CDR3: CASSPRQDSGETQYF. The CDR3 nucleotides read TGCGCCAGCAGTCCCCGCCAGGACAGTGGAGAGACCCAGTACTTC.

The gene calls are TRBV6-5 and TRBJ2-7; D is possibly TRBD1 (6 bases). The length of the CDR3 is 15 residues. Germline V CDR1 and CDR2: MNHEY, SVGAGI. Trimming took 2 bases from V and 6 from J, leaving 17 bases between them. The CDR3 sequence: CASSYTIQGLAEQYF. The DNA of the CDR3 is TGTGCCAGCAGTTACACGATACAGGGCTTAGCCGAGCAGTACTTC.

CDR3 sequence reads: CASSEFSAGGSYNEQFF. Written as DNA, the CDR3 is TGTGCCAGCAGTGAATTCTCGGCGGGAGGTTCCTACAATGAGCAGTTCTTC. The chain combines TRBV6-1 with TRBJ2-1; 8 bases align to TRBD2. Germline CDR1 MNHNS, CDR2 SASEGT. The CDR3 is 17 amino acids. Trimming removed 2 bases from V and 1 base from J; junction bases left unmatched: 7.

Details on this clone: The germline gene is not matched at one end of the junction; a read error may be the cause. The chain uses TRBV25-1 and TRBJ2-2; 8 bases match TRBD1. Looked up from germline, CDR1 is MGHDK and CDR2 is SYGVNS. This CDR3 has 15 residues. CDR3 DNA: TGTGCCAGCAGTTCAGGGGGCGCGAAGACCGGGGAGCTGTTTTTT. Translated: CASSSGGAKTGELFF.

This clone was seen a handful of times. This chain links TRBV5-6 with TRBJ2-7; TRBD2 aligns across 14 bases. V gave up 3 bases and J gave up 11 bases; unmatched junction bases: 10. CDR1 SGHDT and CDR2 YYEEEE come from the germline V gene. The CDR3 is made up of 15 amino acids. The CDR3 protein is CASSYNRGLAGDEYF. CDR3 DNA: TGTGCCAGCAGCTATAACAGGGGACTAGCGGGAGATGAGTACTTC.

This sequence joins TRBV3-1 (or the pseudogene TRBV3-2) and TRBJ1-6; TRBD1 agrees at 9 bases. The CDR3 contains 15 residues. Germline CDR1 LGHDT, CDR2 YNNKEL (reference sequence). V gave up 0 bases and J gave up 8 bases; unmatched junction bases: 2. As DNA, the CDR3 is TGTGCCAGCAGCCAAGATGACAGGGGGTATTCACCCCTCCACTTT. Protein sequence: CASSQDDRGYSPLHF.

This clone has only a few counts. This chain joins TRBV11-2 and TRBJ2-3; 11 positions match TRBD2. With 5 bases clipped from V and 6 bases from J, the junction kept 10 bases outside the gene matches. CDR3 length: 16 residues. Germline CDR1 and CDR2: SGHAT and FQNNGV. The CDR3 DNA sequence: TGTGCCAGCAGCGCGACTAGCGGGGCCTTTTGGGATACGCAGTATTTT. This sequence encodes CASSATSGAFWDTQYF.

The CDR3 region has the DNA TGTGCCAGCAGCCAAGGGGTAGCGGGAATATTGGGGGATACGCAGTATTTT. It specifies CASSQGVAGILGDTQYF. The gene calls are TRBV3-1 (or the pseudogene TRBV3-2) and TRBJ2-3; 8 nucleotides align to TRBD2. V shed 1 base and J 6 bases; nucleotides not matched to a gene: 12. There are 17 residues in the CDR3. Germline V CDR1 and CDR2: LGHDT, YNNKEL (reference sequence).

The rearrangement joins TRBV27 to TRBJ1-5, with D perhaps TRBD1 (6 bases). CDR1 and CDR2 from the germline V gene are MNHEY and SMNVEV (reference sequence). V lost 4 bases and J lost 10, with 14 bases in between. The CDR3 runs to 13 residues. The CDR3 DNA reads TGTGCCAGCAGTTCAAAGGGGGATCGACCCCAGCATTTT. This sequence encodes CASSSKGDRPQHF.

The genes are TRBV28 and TRBJ1-1, with unresolved D. The V gene's germline CDR1 is MDHEN and CDR2 SYDVKM. The CDR3 sequence is 13 residues long. The V gene lost 6 bases and the J gene lost 3 bases, with 11 bases spanning the gap. The chain's CDR3 is CASRLYTYTEAFF. DNA of the CDR3: TGTGCCAGCAGGCTCTATACGTACACTGAAGCTTTCTTT.